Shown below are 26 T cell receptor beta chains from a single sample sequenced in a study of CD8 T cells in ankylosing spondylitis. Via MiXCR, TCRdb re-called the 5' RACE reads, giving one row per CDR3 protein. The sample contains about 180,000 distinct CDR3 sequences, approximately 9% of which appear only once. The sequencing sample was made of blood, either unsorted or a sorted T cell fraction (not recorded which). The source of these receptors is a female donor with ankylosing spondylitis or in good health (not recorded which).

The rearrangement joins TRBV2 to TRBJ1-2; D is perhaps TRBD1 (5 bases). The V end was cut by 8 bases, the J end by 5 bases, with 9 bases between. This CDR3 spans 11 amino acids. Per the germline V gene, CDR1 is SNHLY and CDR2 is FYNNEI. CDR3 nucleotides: TGTGCCAGCGACAGAGAATATGGCTACACCTTC. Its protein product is CASDREYGYTF.

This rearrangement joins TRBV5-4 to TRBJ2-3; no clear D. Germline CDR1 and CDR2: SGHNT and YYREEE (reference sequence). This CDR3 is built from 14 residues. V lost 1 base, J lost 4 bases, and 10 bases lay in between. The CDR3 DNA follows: TGTGCCAGCAGCTTGATCCAAAGGGCAGATACGCAGTATTTT. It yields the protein CASSLIQRADTQYF. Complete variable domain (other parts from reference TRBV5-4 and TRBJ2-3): ETGVTQSPTHLIKTRGQQVTLRCSSQSGHNTVSWYQQALGQGPQFIFQYYREEENGRGNFPPRFSGLQFPNYSSELNVNALELDDSALYLCASSLIQRADTQYFGPGTRLTVL.

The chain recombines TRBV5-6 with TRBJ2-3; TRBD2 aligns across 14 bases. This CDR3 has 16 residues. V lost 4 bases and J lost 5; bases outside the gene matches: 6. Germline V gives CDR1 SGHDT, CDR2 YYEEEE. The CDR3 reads CASSTGLAGVRDTQYF. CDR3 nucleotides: TGTGCCAGCAGCACGGGACTAGCGGGAGTAAGAGATACGCAGTATTTT.

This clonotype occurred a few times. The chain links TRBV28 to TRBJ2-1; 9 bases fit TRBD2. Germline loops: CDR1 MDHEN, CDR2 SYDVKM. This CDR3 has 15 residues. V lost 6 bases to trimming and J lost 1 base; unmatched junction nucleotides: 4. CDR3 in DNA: TGTGCCAGCAGACTGGGACTAGCATCCTACAATGAGCAGTTCTTC. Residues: CASRLGLASYNEQFF.

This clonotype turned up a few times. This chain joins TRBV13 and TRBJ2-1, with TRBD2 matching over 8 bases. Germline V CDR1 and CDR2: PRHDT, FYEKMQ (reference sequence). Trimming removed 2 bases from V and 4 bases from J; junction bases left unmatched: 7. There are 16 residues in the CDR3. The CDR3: CASSLPGSGAYNEQFF. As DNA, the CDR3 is TGTGCCAGCAGCTTACCCGGTAGCGGGGCTTACAATGAGCAGTTCTTC.

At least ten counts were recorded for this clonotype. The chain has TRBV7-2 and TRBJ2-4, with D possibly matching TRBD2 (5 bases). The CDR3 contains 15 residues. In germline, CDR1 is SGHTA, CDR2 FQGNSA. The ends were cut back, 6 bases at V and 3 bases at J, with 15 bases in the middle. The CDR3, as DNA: TGTGCCAGCAGTTCTACCGGGAACCTCAAAAACATTCAGTACTTC. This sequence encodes CASSSTGNLKNIQYF.

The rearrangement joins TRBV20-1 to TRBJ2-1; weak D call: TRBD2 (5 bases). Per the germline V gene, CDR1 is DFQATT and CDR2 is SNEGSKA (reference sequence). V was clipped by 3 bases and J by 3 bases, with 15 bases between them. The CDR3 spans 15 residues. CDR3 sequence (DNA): TGCAGTGCTAGTTTCTTTGGCGGGTTCTACAATGAGCAGTTCTTC. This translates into CSASFFGGFYNEQFF.

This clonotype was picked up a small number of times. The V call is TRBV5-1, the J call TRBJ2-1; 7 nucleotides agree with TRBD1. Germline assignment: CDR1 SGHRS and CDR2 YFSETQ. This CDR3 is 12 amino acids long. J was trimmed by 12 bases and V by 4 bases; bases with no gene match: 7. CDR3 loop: CASSDDRAGQFF. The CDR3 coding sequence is TGCGCCAGCAGCGATGACAGGGCGGGGCAGTTCTTC.

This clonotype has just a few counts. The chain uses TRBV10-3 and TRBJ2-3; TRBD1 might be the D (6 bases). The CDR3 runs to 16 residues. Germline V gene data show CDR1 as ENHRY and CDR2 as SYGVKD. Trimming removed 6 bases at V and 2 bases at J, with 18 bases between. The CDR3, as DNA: TGTGCCATCAGCCCGGACAGCTTACGGTACACAGATACGCAGTATTTT. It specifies CAISPDSLRYTDTQYF.

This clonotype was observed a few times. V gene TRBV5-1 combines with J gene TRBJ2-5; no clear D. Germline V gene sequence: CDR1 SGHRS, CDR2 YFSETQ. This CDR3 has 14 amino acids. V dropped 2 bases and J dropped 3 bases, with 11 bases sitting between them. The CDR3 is CASSFLKKKETQYF. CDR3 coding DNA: TGCGCCAGCAGCTTTCTGAAGAAAAAAGAGACCCAGTACTTC. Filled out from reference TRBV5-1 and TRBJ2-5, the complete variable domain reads KAGVTQTPRYLIKTRGQQVTLSCSPISGHRSVSWYQQTPGQGLQFLFEYFSETQRNKGNFPGRFSGRQFSNSRSEMNVSTLELGDSALYLCASSFLKKKETQYFGPGTRLLVL.

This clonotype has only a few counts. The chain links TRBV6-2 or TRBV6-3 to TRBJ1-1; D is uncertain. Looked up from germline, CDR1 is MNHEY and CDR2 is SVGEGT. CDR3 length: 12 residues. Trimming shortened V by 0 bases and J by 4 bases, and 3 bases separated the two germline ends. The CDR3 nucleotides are TGTGCCAGCAGTTACTCGATCACTGAAGCTTTCTTT. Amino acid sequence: CASSYSITEAFF.

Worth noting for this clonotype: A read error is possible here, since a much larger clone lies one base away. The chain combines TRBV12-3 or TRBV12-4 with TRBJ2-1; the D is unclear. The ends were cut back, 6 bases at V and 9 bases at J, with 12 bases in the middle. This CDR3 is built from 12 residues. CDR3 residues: CASSPQSAEQFF. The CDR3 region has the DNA TGTGCCAGCAGCCCCCAGAGTGCTGAGCAGTTCTTC.

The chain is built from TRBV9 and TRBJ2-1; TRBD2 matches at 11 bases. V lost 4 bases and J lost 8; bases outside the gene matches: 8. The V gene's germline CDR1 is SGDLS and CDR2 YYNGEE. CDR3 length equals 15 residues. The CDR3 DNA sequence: TGTGCCAGCAGCTTTAGCGGGAGGGCTGGGGATGAGCAGTTCTTC. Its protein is CASSFSGRAGDEQFF. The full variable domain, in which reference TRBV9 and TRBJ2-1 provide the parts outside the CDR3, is DSGVTQTPKHLITATGQRVTLRCSPRSGDLSVYWYQQSLDQGLQFLIQYYNGEERAKGNILERFSAQQFPDLHSELNLSSLELGDSALYFCASSFSGRAGDEQFFGPGTRLTVL.

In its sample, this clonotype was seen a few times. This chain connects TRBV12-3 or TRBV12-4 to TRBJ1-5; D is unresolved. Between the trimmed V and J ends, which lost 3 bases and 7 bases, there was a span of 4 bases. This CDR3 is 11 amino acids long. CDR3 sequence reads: CASSFGQPQHF. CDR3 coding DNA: TGTGCCAGCAGTTTCGGCCAGCCCCAGCATTTT.

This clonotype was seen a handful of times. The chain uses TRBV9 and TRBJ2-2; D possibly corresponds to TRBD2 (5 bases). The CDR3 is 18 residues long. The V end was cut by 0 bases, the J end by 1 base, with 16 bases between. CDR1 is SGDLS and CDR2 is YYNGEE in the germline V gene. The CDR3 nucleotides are TGTGCCAGCAGCGTAGGAGCTTCCGGACGGGGGAACACCGGGGAGCTGTTTTTT. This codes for CASSVGASGRGNTGELFF.

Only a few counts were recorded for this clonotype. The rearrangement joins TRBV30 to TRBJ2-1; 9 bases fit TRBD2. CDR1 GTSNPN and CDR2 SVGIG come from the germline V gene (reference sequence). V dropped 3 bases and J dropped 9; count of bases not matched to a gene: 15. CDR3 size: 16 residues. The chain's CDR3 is CAWSTASSGIWGEQFF. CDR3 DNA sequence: TGTGCCTGGAGCACTGCTTCTAGCGGGATATGGGGTGAGCAGTTCTTC.

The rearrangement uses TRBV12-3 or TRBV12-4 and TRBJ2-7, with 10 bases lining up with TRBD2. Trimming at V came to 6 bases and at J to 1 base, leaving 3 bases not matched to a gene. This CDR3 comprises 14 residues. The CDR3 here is CASSYSGRSYEQYF. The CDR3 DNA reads TGTGCCAGCAGCTATAGCGGGAGGTCCTACGAGCAGTACTTC.

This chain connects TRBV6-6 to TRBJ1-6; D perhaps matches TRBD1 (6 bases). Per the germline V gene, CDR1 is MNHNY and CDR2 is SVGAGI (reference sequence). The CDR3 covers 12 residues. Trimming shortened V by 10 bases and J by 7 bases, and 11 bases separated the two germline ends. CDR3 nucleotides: TGTGCCATCCGGGACAAAAATTCACCCCTCCACTTT. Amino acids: CAIRDKNSPLHF.

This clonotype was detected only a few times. As DNA, the CDR3 is TGCGCCAGCAGCCAAGGGGGCTTCAGGGACACTGAAGCTTTCTTT. Residues: CASSQGGFRDTEAFF. This chain connects TRBV4-3 to TRBJ1-1; possibly TRBD1 for D (5 bases). V was shortened by 1 base and J by 3 bases, with 12 bases between the two germline ends. The CDR3 consists of 15 residues. Germline V CDR1 and CDR2: LGHNA, YSLEER.

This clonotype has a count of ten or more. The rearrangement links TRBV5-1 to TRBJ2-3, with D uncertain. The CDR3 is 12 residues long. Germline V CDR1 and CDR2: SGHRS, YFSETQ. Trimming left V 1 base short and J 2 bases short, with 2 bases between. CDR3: CASSLNTDTQYF. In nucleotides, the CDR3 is TGCGCCAGCAGCTTGAACACAGATACGCAGTATTTT. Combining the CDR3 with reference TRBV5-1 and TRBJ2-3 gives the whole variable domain KAGVTQTPRYLIKTRGQQVTLSCSPISGHRSVSWYQQTPGQGLQFLFEYFSETQRNKGNFPGRFSGRQFSNSRSEMNVSTLELGDSALYLCASSLNTDTQYFGPGTRLTVL.

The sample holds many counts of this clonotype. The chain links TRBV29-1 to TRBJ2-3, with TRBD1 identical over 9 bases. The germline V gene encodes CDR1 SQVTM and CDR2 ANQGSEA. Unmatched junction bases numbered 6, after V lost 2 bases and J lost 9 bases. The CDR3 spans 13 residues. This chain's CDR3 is CSVETGTGRTQYF. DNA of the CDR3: TGCAGCGTTGAAACCGGGACAGGGAGGACGCAGTATTTT.

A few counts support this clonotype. The CDR3: CASSLKEASGTRDTYEQYF. The CDR3, as DNA: TGTGCCAGCAGCTTAAAGGAGGCTAGCGGGACGCGCGACACCTACGAGCAGTACTTC. The genes are TRBV7-6 and TRBJ2-7, with 9 bases aligning to TRBD2. The CDR3 has 19 residues. J gave up 2 bases and V 2 bases, and 16 bases lay outside the gene matches. The germline gives CDR1 SGHVS, CDR2 FNYEAQ.

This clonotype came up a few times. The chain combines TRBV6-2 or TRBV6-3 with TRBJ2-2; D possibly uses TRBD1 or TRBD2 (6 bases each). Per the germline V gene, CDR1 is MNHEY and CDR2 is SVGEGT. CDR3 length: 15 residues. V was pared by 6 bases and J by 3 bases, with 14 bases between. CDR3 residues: CASRTDRRDTGELFF. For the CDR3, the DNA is TGTGCCAGCAGAACTGACAGGAGGGACACCGGGGAGCTGTTTTTT.

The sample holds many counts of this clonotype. The CDR3 is CASSQAVPGQGNIQYF. CDR3 nucleotide sequence: TGCGCCAGCAGCCAAGCGGTACCAGGACAGGGAAACATTCAGTACTTC. The V call is TRBV4-3, the J call TRBJ2-4; 8 bases are a match to TRBD1. The CDR3 contains 16 residues. The V gene end was trimmed by 1 base and the J gene end by 6 bases; junction bases not matched to a gene: 8. In germline, CDR1 is LGHNA, CDR2 YSLEER.

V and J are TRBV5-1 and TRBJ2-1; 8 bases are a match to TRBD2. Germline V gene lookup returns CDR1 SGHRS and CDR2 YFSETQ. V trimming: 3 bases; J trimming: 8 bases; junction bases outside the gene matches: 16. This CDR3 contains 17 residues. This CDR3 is CASSSGVGGRSGYEQFF. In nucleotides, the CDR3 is TGCGCCAGCAGCTCCGGAGTGGGCGGGAGGTCGGGCTATGAGCAGTTCTTC.

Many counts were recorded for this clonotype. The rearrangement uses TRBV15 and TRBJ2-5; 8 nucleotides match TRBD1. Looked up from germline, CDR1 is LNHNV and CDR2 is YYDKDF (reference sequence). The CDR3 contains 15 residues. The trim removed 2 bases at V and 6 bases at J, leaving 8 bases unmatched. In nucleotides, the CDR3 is TGTGCCACCAGCAGACGAGGACAGGGAGGACAGACCCAGTACTTC. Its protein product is CATSRRGQGGQTQYF.